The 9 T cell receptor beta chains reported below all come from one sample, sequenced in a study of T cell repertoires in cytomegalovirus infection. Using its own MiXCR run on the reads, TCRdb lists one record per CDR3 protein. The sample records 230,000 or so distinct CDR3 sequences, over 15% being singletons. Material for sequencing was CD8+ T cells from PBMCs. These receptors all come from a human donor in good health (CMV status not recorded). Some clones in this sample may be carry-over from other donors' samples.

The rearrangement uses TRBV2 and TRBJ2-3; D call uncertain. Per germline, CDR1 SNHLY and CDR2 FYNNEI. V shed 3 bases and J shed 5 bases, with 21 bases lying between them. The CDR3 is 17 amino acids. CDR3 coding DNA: TGTGCCAGCAGTGACGTCTCGGTGCGCCGGGTCAAAGATACGCAGTATTTT. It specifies CASSDVSVRRVKDTQYF.

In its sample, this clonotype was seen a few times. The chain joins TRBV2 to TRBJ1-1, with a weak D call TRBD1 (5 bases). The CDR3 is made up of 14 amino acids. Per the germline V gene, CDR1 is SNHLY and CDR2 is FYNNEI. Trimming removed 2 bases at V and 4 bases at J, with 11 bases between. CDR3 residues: CASSEYLRGTEAFF. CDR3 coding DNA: TGTGCCAGCAGTGAATATCTGAGGGGCACTGAAGCTTTCTTT. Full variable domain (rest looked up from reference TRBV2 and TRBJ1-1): EPEVTQTPSHQVTQMGQEVILRCVPISNHLYFYWYRQILGQKVEFLVSFYNNEISEKSEIFDDQFSVERPDGSNFTLKIRSTKLEDSAMYFCASSEYLRGTEAFFGQGTRLTVV.

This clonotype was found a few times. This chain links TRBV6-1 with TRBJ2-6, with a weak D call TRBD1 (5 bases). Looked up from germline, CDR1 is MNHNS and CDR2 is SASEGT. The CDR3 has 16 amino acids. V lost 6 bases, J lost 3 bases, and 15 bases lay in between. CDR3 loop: CASSPGYRGGANVLTF. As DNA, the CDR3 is TGTGCCAGCAGCCCAGGGTACCGTGGTGGGGCCAACGTCCTGACTTTC.

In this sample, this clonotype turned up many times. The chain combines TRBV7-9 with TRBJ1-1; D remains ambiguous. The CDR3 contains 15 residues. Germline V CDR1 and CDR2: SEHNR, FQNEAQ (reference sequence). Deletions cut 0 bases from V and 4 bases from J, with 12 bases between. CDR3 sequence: CASSLAVPGSTEAFF. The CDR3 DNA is TGTGCCAGCAGCTTAGCGGTTCCAGGTTCCACTGAAGCTTTCTTT. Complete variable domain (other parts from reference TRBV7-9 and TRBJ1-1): DTGVSQNPRHKITKRGQNVTFRCDPISEHNRLYWYRQTLGQGPEFLTYFQNEAQLEKSRLLSDRFSAERPKGSFSTLEIQRTEQGDSAMYLCASSLAVPGSTEAFFGQGTRLTVV.

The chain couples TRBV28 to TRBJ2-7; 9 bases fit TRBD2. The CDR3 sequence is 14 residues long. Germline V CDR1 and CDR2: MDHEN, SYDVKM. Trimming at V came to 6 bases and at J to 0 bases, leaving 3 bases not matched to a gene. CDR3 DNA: TGTGCCAGCAGGCTAGCGGGGAGCTCCTACGAGCAGTACTTC. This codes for CASRLAGSSYEQYF.

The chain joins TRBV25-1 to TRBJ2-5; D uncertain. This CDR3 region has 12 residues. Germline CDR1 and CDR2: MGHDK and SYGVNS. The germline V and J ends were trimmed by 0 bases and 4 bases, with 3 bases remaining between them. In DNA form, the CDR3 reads TGTGCCAGCAGTGAATATAGAGAGACCCAGTACTTC. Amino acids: CASSEYRETQYF.

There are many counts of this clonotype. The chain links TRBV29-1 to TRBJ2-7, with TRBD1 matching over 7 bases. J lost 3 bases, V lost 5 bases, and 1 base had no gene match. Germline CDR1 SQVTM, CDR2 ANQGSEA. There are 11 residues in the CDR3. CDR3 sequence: CSVQGDYEQYF. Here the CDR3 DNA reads TGCAGCGTTCAGGGGGACTACGAGCAGTACTTC.

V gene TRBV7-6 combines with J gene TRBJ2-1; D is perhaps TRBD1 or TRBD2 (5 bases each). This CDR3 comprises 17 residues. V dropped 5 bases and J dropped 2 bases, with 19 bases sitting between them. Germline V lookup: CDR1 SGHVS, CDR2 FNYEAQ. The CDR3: CASSPEVGQGPYNEQFF. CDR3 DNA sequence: TGTGCCAGCAGCCCCGAGGTGGGGCAGGGACCCTACAATGAGCAGTTCTTC. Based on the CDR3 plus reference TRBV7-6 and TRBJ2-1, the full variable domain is GAGVSQSPRYKVTKRGQDVALRCDPISGHVSLYWYRQALGQGPEFLTYFNYEAQQDKSGLPNDRFSAERPEGSISTLTIQRTEQRDSAMYRCASSPEVGQGPYNEQFFGPGTRLTVL.

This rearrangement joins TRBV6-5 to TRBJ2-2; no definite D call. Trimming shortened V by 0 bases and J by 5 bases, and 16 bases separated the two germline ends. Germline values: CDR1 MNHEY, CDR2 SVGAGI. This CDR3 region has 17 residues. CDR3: CASSYSFAGLLTGELFF. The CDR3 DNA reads TGTGCCAGCAGTTACTCTTTTGCAGGATTATTGACCGGGGAGCTGTTTTTT.